The sequence of this T cell receptor (beta chain) was determined in a study of regulatory T cells in long-lasting Graves disease. V lost 0 bases and J lost 4; bases outside the gene matches: 3. The CDR3 is 15 residues long. Germline V gives CDR1 SGHRS, CDR2 YFSETQ. Overall study findings and caveats: Thyroid tissue was not sampled; only peripheral blood was. Segments TRBV28, TRBJ1-2 and TRBJ2-5 showed preferential usage in persistent disease.

CDR3-region Arm-PCR and iRepertoire HTBI primers produced the TCR beta libraries. One entry per CDR3 protein results from TCRdb running MiXCR on the multiplex PCR reads. Among nearly 350,000 distinct CDR3 sequences, around 19% were seen once, and the ten largest hold around 30%. The sample's time point: persistent/refractory GD, antithyroid drugs over 5 years with positive TRAb. After RNA was extracted from PBMCs, the TCR library was made from it. Patients with Graves' disease were diagnosed by American Thyroid Association guidelines. This clonotype was observed at least ten times. The antigen is not known.

The chain carries TRBV5-1 and TRBJ1-1; 10 nucleotides align to TRBD1. The sequence came from a female donor with Graves disease. The specimen comprised peripheral blood mononuclear cells (PBMCs), sampled when the disease was refractory, from a patient treated with antithyroid drugs. The CDR3 nucleotides read TGCGCCAGCAGCTTGGCACGGACAGGGGGCACTGAAGCTTTCTTT. It specifies CASSLARTGGTEAFF.